These 13 T cell receptor beta chains were all obtained from the same sample, sequenced in a study of vaccination and CD4 T cells after COVID-19. Their specific antigens are unknown. Sample treatment: roughly 11-day PBMC culture with coronavirus spike peptide pools or control peptides (ViraFEST assay). Sequencing of DNA taken from cultured CD4+ T cells relied on the Oncomine TCR Beta short-read assay. TCRdb reprocessed the PCR reads via MiXCR and lists one record per CDR3 protein. Of more than 15,000 distinct CDR3 sequences in the sample, under 45% are singletons; the top ten hold approximately 6.8%. This material consisted of CD4+ T cells from blood, cultured in vitro, taken before SARS-CoV-2 vaccination. The receptors derive from a human donor who had recovered from COVID-19.

J is TRBJ2-7 and V is TRBV6-2 or TRBV6-3; a possible D gene is TRBD2 (5 bases). Germline assignment: CDR1 MNHEY and CDR2 SVGEGT. The CDR3 contains 15 residues. The V end lost 6 bases, the J end lost 0 bases, and 15 bases lay between the germline ends. CDR3 region: CASSQLTGNSYEQYF. For the CDR3, the DNA is TGTGCCAGCAGCCAACTAACGGGGAACTCCTACGAGCAGTACTTC.

By sample fraction, this clonotype is medium-sized. The chain has TRBV20-1 and TRBJ1-5, with 9 bases fitting TRBD1. This CDR3 has 15 residues. Per the germline V gene, CDR1 is DFQATT and CDR2 is SNEGSKA (reference sequence). The junction had 7 bases not matched to a gene; V was cut back by 2 bases and J by 5 bases. This CDR3 is CSARSGDRVDQPQHF. In DNA, the CDR3 is TGCAGTGCTAGAAGCGGGGACAGGGTGGATCAGCCCCAGCATTTT.

This clonotype was seen more than once but under ten times. The chain is built from TRBV19 and TRBJ2-7; D gene unclear. Trimming took 1 base from V and 3 from J, leaving 13 bases between them. This CDR3 comprises 15 residues. Germline assignment: CDR1 LNHDA and CDR2 SQIVND (reference sequence). The CDR3 sequence: CASSIAAAKDYEQYF. The CDR3 DNA sequence: TGTGCCAGTAGTATAGCGGCAGCAAAAGACTACGAGCAGTACTTC.

The V gene is TRBV6-1, the J gene TRBJ1-1; no definite D call. The CDR3 length is 13 residues. CDR1 and CDR2 (germline): MNHNS, SASEGT. Trimming shortened V by 6 bases and J by 0 bases, and 8 bases separated the two germline ends. This CDR3 reads CASRYQMNTEAFF. CDR3 DNA: TGTGCCAGCAGGTATCAGATGAACACTGAAGCTTTCTTT.

In its sample, this clonotype was seen a few times. The chain is built from TRBV7-9 and TRBJ1-2; 7 bases fit TRBD1. The length of the CDR3 is 14 residues. Germline CDR1 reads SEHNR; CDR2 reads FQNEAQ (reference sequence). The ends lost 3 bases at V and 4 bases at J; junction bases unmatched: 5. The CDR3 region has the DNA TGTGCCAGCAGCTTTCAGGGGGTGGTCTATGGCTACACCTTC. Translated, it gives CASSFQGVVYGYTF.

In this sample, this clonotype turned up a few times. The rearrangement joins TRBV27 to TRBJ1-2; 9 nucleotides line up with TRBD1. This CDR3 has 13 amino acids. V lost 6 bases and J lost 7; bases outside the gene matches: 6. Germline V gene lookup returns CDR1 MNHEY and CDR2 SMNVEV (reference sequence). The CDR3 sequence is CASSIQGAGGYTF. The DNA for the CDR3 is TGTGCCAGCAGCATACAGGGGGCCGGTGGCTACACCTTC.

This clonotype has a single count. The rearrangement uses TRBV28 and TRBJ2-5; 7 bases agree with TRBD2. CDR1 and CDR2 (germline): MDHEN, SYDVKM. The CDR3 spans 19 residues. V lost 3 bases, J lost 5 bases, and 21 bases stayed unmatched. The CDR3: CASSFSNPFFAGVGETQYF. DNA for the CDR3: TGTGCCAGCAGTTTTTCCAACCCCTTTTTCGCGGGAGTGGGGGAGACCCAGTACTTC.

The CDR3 bases are TGTGCCAGCAGTGACAGGGACCGAGGGGAGCTGTTTTTT. It yields the protein CASSDRDRGELFF. The V call is TRBV6-1, the J call TRBJ2-2; tentatively, D is TRBD1 or TRBD2 (5 bases each). Germline lookup yields CDR1 MNHNS and CDR2 SASEGT. The CDR3 consists of 13 residues. The V end was cut by 3 bases, the J end by 8 bases, with 10 bases between.

This clonotype is medium-sized (0.01 to 0.1%) within its sample. CDR3 residues: CASSQVQGLVGNQPQHF. The CDR3, as DNA: TGTGCCAGCAGTCAGGTCCAGGGGTTGGTTGGCAATCAGCCCCAGCATTTT. This chain uses TRBV28 with TRBJ1-5, with D maybe TRBD1 (6 bases). CDR1 is MDHEN, CDR2 SYDVKM, per germline. The CDR3 sequence is 17 residues long. Trimming removed 5 bases from V and 2 bases from J, with 19 bases in between.

The gene calls are TRBV20-1 and TRBJ1-2; D call uncertain. The CDR3 sequence is 13 residues long. The germline V and J ends were trimmed by 1 base and 3 bases, with 9 bases remaining between them. In germline, CDR1 is DFQATT, CDR2 SNEGSKA (reference sequence). The CDR3 DNA reads as TGCAGTGCTAGAGCGAAGACGGACTATGGCTACACCTTC. This sequence encodes CSARAKTDYGYTF.

This clonotype was seen only a few times. V is TRBV30 and J is TRBJ1-1, with a weak D call TRBD1 (6 bases). CDR3 size: 14 residues. In germline, CDR1 is GTSNPN, CDR2 SVGIG (reference sequence). V was trimmed by 3 bases and J by 2 bases, leaving 13 bases between them. The CDR3 reads CAWRVRGINTEAFF. The DNA for the CDR3 is TGTGCCTGGAGGGTGAGGGGGATCAACACTGAAGCTTTCTTT.

The V and J genes are TRBV27 and TRBJ2-7; TRBD1 agrees at 10 bases. With V trimmed by 8 bases and J by 2 bases, 15 bases remained unmatched. In germline, CDR1 is MNHEY, CDR2 SMNVEV (reference sequence). The CDR3 runs 17 residues. CDR3 DNA: TGTGCCAGCGGTTCTCGGACCGGGACAGGGGCCACCTACGAGCAGTACTTC. Amino acid sequence: CASGSRTGTGATYEQYF.

This clonotype was seen only once. The gene calls are TRBV2 and TRBJ2-1; unclear D gene. Germline lookup yields CDR1 SNHLY and CDR2 FYNNEI. This CDR3 is built from 14 residues. The germline V and J ends were trimmed by 5 bases and 9 bases, with 17 bases remaining between them. The CDR3 reads CASSPRTSQTEQFF. CDR3 nucleotide sequence: TGTGCCAGCAGTCCCCGGACGAGCCAAACTGAGCAGTTCTTC.